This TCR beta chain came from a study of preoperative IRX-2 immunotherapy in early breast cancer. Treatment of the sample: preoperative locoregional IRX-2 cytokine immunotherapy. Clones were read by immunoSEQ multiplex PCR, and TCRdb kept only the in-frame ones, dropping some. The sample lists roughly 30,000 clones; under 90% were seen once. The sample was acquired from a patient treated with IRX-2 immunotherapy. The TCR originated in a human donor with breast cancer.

CDR3 DNA: TGTGCCAGCAGCCTCACCCTGCTTGACACTGAAGCTTTCTTT. Translated: CASSLTLLDTEAFF. The genes are TRBV11-3 and TRBJ1-1; D call uncertain. The germline V gene has CDR1 SGHNT and CDR2 YENEEA. The CDR3 is 14 residues long. V was shortened by 5 bases and J by 3 bases, with 13 bases between the two germline ends.